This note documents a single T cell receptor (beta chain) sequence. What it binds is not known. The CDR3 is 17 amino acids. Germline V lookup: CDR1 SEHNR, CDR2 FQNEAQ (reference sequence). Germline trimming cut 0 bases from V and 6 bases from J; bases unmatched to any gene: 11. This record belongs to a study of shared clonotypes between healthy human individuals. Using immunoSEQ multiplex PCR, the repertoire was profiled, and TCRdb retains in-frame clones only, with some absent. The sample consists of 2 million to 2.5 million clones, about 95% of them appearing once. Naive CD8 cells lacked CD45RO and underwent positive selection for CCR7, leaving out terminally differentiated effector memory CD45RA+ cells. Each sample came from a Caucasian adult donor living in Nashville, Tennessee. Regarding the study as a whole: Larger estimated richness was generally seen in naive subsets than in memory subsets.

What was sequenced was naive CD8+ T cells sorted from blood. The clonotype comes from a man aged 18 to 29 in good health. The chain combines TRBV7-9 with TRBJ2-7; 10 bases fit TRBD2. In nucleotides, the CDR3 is TGTGCCAGCAGCTTAGCAACCCTCCTAGCGGGAGCCCCCGAGCAGTACTTC. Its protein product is CASSLATLLAGAPEQYF. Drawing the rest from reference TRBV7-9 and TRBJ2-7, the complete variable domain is DTGVSQNPRHKITKRGQNVTFRCDPISEHNRLYWYRQTLGQGPEFLTYFQNEAQLEKSRLLSDRFSAERPKGSFSTLEIQRTEQGDSAMYLCASSLATLLAGAPEQYFGPGTRLTVT.